The clone carrying this T cell receptor beta chain was counted many times. These data originate in a study of T-cell memory formation after mild COVID-19. For the study at large: TCR clusters largely stayed donor specific.

From 5'RACE with constant-segment primers came TCR alpha and TCR beta cDNA libraries that carried sample barcodes and UMIs. TCRdb reanalysed the 5' RACE reads using MiXCR and keeps one entry per CDR3 protein. The sample records tens of thousands of distinct CDR3 sequences, roughly 13% being singletons. The V gene's germline CDR1 is DFQATT and CDR2 SNEGSKA (reference sequence). Trimming shortened V by 0 bases and J by 3 bases, and 6 bases separated the two germline ends. The CDR3 sequence is 12 residues long. Source material: PBMCs or a T cell subset sorted from them (not recorded which). The TCR sequence derives from a man between 18 and 29 years old who had mild COVID-19 (a few samples of this study predate the infection). Cell type and time point are not known. The rearrangement links TRBV20-1 to TRBJ2-7; a possible D gene is TRBD1 (6 bases). CDR3 region: CSAREQGYEQYF. CDR3 nucleotides: TGCAGTGCTAGAGAACAGGGCTACGAGCAGTACTTC.